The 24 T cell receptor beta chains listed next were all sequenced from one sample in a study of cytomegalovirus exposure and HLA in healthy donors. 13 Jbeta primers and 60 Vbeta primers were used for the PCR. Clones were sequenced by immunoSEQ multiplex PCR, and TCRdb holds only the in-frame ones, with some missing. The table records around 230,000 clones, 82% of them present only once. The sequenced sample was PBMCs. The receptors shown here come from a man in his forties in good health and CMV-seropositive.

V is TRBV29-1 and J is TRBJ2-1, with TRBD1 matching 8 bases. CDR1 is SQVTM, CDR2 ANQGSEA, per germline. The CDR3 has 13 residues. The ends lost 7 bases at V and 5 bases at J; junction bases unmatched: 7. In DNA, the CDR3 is TGCAGCGCTGCGGGACAGGCCCACAATGAGCAGTTCTTC. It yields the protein CSAAGQAHNEQFF.

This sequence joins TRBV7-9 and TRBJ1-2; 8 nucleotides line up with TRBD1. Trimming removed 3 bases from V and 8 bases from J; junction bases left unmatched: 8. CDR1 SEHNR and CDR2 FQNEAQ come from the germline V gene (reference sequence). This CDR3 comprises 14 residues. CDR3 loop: CASSFFDRGGGYTF. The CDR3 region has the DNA TGTGCCAGCAGCTTCTTTGACAGGGGAGGCGGCTACACCTTC.

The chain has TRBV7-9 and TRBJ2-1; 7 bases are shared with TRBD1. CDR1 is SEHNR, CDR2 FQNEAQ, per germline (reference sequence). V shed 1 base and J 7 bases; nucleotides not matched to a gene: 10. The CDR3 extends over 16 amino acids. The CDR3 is CASSLELGQIQNEQFF. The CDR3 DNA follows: TGTGCCAGCAGCTTAGAACTGGGACAGATACAAAATGAGCAGTTCTTC. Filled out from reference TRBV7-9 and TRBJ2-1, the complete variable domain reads DTGVSQNPRHKITKRGQNVTFRCDPISEHNRLYWYRQTLGQGPEFLTYFQNEAQLEKSRLLSDRFSAERPKGSFSTLEIQRTEQGDSAMYLCASSLELGQIQNEQFFGPGTRLTVL.

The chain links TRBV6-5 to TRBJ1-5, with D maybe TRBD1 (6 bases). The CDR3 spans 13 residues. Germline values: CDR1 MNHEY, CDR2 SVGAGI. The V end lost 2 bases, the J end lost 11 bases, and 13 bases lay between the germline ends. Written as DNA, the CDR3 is TGTGCCAGCAGTTACGGATACAGGGAAGCCCAGCATTTT. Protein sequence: CASSYGYREAQHF.

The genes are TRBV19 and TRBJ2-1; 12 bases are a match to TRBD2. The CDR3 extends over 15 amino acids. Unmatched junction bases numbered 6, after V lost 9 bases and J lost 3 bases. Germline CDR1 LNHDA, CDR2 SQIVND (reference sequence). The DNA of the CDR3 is TGTGCCAGCTCGACTAGCGGGAGTGGCTACAATGAGCAGTTCTTC. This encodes CASSTSGSGYNEQFF.

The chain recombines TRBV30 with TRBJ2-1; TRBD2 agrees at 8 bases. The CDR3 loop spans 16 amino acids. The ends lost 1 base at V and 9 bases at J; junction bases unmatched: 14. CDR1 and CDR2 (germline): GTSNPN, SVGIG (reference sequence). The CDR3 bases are TGTGCCTGGAGTGCGATCAGCGGGAGCTGGCTATCTGAGCAGTTCTTC. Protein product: CAWSAISGSWLSEQFF.

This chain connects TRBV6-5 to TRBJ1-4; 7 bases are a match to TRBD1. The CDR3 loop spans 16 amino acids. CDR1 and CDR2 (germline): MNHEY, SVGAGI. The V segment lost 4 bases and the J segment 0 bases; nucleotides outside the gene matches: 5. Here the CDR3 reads CASSSYQGATNEKLFF. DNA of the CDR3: TGTGCCAGCAGTTCCTACCAGGGGGCAACTAATGAAAAACTGTTTTTT.

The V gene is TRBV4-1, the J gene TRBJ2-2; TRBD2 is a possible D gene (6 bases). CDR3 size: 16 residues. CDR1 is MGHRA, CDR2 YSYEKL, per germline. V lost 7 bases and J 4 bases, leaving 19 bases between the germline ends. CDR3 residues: CASTPLGGVGTGELFF. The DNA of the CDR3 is TGCGCCAGCACCCCTTTGGGCGGGGTGGGCACCGGGGAGCTGTTTTTT.

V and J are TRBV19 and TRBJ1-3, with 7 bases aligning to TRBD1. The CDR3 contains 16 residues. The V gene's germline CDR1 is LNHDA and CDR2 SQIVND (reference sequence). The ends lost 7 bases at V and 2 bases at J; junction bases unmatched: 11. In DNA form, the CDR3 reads TGTGCCAGTACCGAACGACAGGGAGCGGCTGGAAACACCATATATTTT. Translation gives CASTERQGAAGNTIYF.

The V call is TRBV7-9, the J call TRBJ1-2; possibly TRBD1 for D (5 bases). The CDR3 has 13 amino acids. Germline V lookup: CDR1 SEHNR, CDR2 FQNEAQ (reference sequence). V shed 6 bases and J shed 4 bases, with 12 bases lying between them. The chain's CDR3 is CASSPQELYGYTF. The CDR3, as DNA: TGTGCCAGCAGTCCACAGGAACTCTATGGCTACACCTTC.

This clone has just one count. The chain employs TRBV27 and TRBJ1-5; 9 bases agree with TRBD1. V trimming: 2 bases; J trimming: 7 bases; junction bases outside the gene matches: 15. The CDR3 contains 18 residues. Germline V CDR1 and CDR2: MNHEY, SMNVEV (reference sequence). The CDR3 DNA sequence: TGTGCCAGCAGTTTAGGTCGTGCCGGGACAGGGCTAGCGCAGCCCCAGCATTTT. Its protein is CASSLGRAGTGLAQPQHF.

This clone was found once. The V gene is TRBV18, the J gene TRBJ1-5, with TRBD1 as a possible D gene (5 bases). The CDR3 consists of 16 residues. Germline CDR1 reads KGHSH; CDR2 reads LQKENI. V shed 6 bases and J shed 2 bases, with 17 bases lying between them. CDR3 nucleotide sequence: TGTGCCAGCTCCCCCGCCAGGGTTGGGGGCAATCAGCCCCAGCATTTT. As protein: CASSPARVGGNQPQHF.

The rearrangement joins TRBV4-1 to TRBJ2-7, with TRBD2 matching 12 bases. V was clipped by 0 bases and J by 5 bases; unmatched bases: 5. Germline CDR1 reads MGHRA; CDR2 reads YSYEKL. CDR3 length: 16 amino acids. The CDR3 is CASSQDPSGRAHEQYF. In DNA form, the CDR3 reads TGCGCCAGCAGCCAAGATCCTAGCGGGAGGGCCCACGAGCAGTACTTC.

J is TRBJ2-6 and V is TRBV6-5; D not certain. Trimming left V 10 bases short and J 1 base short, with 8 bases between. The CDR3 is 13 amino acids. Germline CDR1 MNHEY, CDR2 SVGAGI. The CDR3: CATFRSGANVLTF. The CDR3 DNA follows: TGTGCCACATTCAGATCTGGGGCCAACGTCCTGACTTTC.

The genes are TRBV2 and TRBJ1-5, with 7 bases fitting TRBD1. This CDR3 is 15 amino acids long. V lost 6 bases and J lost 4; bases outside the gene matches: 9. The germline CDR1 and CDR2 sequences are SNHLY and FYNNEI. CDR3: CASSRGTAQNQPQHF. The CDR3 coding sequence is TGTGCCAGCAGCCGCGGGACAGCACAAAATCAGCCCCAGCATTTT.

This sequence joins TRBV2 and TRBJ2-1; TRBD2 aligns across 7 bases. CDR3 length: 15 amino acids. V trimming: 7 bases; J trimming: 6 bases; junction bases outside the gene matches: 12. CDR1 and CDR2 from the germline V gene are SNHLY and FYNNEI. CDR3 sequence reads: CASKVGRESSNEQFF. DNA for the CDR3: TGTGCCAGCAAGGTGGGGCGGGAGTCGAGCAATGAGCAGTTCTTC.

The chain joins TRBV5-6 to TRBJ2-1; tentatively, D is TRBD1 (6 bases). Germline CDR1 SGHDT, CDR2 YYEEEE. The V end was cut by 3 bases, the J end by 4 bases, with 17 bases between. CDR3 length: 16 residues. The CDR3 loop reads CASSWGQPLGYNEQFF. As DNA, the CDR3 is TGTGCCAGCAGCTGGGGACAACCCCTTGGGTACAATGAGCAGTTCTTC.

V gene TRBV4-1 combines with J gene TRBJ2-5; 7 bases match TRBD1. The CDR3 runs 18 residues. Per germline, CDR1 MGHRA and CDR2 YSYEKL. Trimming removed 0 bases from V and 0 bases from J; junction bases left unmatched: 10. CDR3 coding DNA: TGCGCCAGCAGCCAAGAGGGTTCGAACAGGGGTAACCAAGAGACCCAGTACTTC. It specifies CASSQEGSNRGNQETQYF.

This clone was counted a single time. The CDR3 DNA reads as TGTGCCAGCAGCTTAGCGCGAGGGACTTCCAGACCCCATGAGCAGTTCTTC. It is translated as CASSLARGTSRPHEQFF. V gene TRBV7-2 combines with J gene TRBJ2-1; tentative D call: TRBD2 (6 bases). Germline loops: CDR1 SGHTA, CDR2 FQGNSA. The CDR3 consists of 17 residues. Trimming shortened V by 0 bases and J by 8 bases, and 20 bases separated the two germline ends.

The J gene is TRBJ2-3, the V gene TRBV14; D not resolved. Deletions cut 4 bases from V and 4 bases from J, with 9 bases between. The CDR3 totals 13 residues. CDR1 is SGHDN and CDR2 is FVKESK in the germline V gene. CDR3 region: CASSLRVPDTQYF. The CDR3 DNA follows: TGTGCCAGCAGCCTAAGAGTTCCAGATACGCAGTATTTT.

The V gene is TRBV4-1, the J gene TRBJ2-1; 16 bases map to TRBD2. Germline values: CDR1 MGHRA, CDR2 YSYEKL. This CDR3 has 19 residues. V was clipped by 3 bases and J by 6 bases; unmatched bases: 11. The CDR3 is CASSHASGTSGRDLNEQFF. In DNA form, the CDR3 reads TGCGCCAGCAGCCACGCCTCCGGGACTAGCGGGAGGGACCTCAATGAGCAGTTCTTC.

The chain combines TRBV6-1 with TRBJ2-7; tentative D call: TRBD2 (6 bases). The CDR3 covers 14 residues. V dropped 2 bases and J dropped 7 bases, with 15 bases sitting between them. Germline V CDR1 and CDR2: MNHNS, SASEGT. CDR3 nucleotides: TGTGCCAGCAGTGAACCGGGACCCGCGGGGGAGCAGTACTTC. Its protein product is CASSEPGPAGEQYF.

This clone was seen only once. The CDR3 loop is CASSPPRGEGPYEQYV. In DNA form, the CDR3 reads TGTGCCAGCTCACCACCGAGGGGGGAGGGCCCCTACGAGCAGTACGTC. The chain carries TRBV18 and TRBJ2-7, with D perhaps matching TRBD2 (7 bases). CDR3 size: 16 residues. Trimming shortened V by 0 bases and J by 2 bases, and 14 bases separated the two germline ends. CDR1 and CDR2 (germline): KGHSH, LQKENI.

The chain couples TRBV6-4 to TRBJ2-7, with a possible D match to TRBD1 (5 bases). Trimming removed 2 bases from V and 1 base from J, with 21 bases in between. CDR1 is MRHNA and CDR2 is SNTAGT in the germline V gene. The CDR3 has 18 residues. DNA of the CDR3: TGTGCCAGCAGTGACCCCCTGAGTGCGGCCAAGGGGTCCTACGAGCAGTACGTC. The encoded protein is CASSDPLSAAKGSYEQYV.